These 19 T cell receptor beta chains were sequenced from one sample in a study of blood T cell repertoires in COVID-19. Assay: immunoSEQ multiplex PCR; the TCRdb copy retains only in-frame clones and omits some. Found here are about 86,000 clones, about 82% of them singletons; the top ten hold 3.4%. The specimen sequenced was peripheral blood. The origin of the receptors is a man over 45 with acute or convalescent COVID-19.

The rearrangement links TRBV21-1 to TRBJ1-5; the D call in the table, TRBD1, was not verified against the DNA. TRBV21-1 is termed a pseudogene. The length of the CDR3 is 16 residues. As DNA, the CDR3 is TGTGCCAGCACCCCGGGGGGGACAGGGATCAATCAGCCCCAGCATTTT. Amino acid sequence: CASTPGGTGINQPQHF.

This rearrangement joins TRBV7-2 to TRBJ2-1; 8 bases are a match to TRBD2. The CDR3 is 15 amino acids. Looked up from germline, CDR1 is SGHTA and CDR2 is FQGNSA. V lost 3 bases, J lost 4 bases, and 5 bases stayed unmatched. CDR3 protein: CASSFSSGYYNEQFF. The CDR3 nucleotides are TGTGCCAGCAGCTTTTCTAGCGGGTATTACAATGAGCAGTTCTTC.

The CDR3 loop reads CASSQNPTGQPQHF. Written as DNA, the CDR3 is TGTGCCAGCAGCCAAAACCCTACAGGTCAGCCCCAGCATTTT. V gene TRBV7-2 combines with J gene TRBJ1-5; a weak D match, TRBD1 (5 bases). V was clipped by 5 bases and J by 6 bases, with 14 bases between them. Germline V gene lookup returns CDR1 SGHTA and CDR2 FQGNSA. This CDR3 region has 14 residues.

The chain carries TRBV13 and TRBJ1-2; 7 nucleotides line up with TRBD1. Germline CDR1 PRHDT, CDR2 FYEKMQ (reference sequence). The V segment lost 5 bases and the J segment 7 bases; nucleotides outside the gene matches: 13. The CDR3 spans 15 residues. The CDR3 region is CASSLTGNPVRGYTF. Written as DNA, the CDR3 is TGTGCCAGCAGCCTGACAGGGAACCCGGTACGTGGCTACACCTTC.

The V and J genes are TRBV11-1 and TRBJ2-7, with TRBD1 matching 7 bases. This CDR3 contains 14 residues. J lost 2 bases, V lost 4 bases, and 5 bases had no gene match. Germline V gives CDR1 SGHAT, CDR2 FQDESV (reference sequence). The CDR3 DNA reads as TGTGCCAGCAGCTGGGGGACAGAAGCCTACGAGCAGTACTTC. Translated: CASSWGTEAYEQYF. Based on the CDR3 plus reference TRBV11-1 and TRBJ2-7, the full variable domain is EAEVAQSPRYKITEKSQAVAFWCDPISGHATLYWYRQILGQGPELLVQFQDESVVDDSQLPKDRFSAERLKGVDSTLKIQPAELGDSAMYLCASSWGTEAYEQYFGPGTRLTVT.

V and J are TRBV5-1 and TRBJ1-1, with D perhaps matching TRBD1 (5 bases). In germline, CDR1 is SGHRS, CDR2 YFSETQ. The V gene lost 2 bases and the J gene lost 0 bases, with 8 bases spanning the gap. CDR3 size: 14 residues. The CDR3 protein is CASSLTGMNTEAFF. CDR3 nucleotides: TGCGCCAGCAGCTTAACAGGTATGAACACTGAAGCTTTCTTT.

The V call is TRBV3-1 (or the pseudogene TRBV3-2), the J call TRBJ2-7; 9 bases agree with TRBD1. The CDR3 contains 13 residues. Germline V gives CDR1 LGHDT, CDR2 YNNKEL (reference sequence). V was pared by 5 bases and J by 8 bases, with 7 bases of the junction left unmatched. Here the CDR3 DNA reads TGTGCCAGCAGCTCCCAACAGGGGGCCAAGCAGTACTTC. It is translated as CASSSQQGAKQYF.

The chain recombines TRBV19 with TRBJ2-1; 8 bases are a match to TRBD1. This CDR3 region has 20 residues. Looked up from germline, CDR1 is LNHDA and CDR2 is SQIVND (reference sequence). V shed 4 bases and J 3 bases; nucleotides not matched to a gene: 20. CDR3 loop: CASSNPSRGQALPDYNEQFF. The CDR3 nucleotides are TGTGCCAGTAGTAACCCTTCGAGGGGACAGGCGCTCCCAGACTACAATGAGCAGTTCTTC.

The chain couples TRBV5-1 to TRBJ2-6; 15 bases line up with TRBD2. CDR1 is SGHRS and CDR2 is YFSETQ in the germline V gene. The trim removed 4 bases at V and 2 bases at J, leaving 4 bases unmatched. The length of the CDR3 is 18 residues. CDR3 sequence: CASSPGLAGGPGANVLTF. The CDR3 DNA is TGCGCCAGCAGCCCTGGACTAGCGGGAGGGCCTGGGGCCAACGTCCTGACTTTC.

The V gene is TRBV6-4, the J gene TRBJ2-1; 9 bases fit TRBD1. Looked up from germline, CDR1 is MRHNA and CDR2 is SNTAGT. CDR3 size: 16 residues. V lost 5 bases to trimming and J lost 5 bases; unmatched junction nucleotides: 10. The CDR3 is CASSTLPGQGNNEQFF. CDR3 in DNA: TGTGCCAGCAGTACTCTCCCGGGACAGGGAAACAATGAGCAGTTCTTC.

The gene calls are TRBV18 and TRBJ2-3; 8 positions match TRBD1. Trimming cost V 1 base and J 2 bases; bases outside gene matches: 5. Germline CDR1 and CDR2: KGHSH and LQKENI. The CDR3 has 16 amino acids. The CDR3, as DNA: TGTGCCAGCTCACCACTCCAGGGGGCGGACACAGATACGCAGTATTTT. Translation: CASSPLQGADTDTQYF.

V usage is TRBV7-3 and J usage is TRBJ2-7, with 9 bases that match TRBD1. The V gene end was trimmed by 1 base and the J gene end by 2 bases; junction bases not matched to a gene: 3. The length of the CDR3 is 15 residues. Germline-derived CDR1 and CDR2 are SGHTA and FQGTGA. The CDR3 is CASSLMGDRAYEQYF. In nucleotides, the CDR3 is TGTGCCAGCAGCTTAATGGGGGACAGGGCCTACGAGCAGTACTTC.

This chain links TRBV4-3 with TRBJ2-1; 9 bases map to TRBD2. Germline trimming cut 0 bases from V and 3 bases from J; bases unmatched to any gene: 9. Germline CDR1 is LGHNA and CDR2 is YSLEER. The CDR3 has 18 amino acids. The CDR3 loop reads CASSQESVTSGGYNEQFF. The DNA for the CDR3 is TGCGCCAGCAGCCAAGAGTCGGTGACTAGCGGAGGCTACAATGAGCAGTTCTTC.

The CDR3 is CASSRARGWVNTEAFF. CDR3 coding DNA: TGTGCCAGCTCACGCGCCAGGGGATGGGTGAACACTGAAGCTTTCTTT. The J gene is TRBJ1-1, the V gene TRBV18, with D possibly matching TRBD1 (6 bases). With 4 bases removed from V and 0 bases from J, the gap between germline ends came to 15 bases. This CDR3 spans 16 amino acids. The germline CDR1 and CDR2 sequences are KGHSH and LQKENI.

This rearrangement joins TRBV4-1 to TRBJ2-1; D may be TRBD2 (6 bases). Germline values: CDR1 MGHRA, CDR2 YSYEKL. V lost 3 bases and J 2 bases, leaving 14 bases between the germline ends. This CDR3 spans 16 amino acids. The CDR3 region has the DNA TGCGCCAGCAGCCACTTGGCGAGCGGGCCCTACAATGAGCAGTTCTTC. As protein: CASSHLASGPYNEQFF.

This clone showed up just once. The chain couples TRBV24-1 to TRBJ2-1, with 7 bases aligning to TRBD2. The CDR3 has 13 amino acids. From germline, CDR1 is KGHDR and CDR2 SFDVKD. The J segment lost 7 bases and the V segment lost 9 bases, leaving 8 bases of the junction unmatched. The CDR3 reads CATGFSGKNEQFF. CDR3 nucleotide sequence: TGTGCCACCGGATTCAGCGGGAAGAATGAGCAGTTCTTC.

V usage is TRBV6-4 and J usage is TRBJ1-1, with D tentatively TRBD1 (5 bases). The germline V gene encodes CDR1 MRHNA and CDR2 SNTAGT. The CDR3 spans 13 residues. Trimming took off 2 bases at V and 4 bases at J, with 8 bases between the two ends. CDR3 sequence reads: CASSDQGLTEAFF. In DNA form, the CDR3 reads TGTGCCAGCAGTGACCAGGGTCTCACTGAAGCTTTCTTT.

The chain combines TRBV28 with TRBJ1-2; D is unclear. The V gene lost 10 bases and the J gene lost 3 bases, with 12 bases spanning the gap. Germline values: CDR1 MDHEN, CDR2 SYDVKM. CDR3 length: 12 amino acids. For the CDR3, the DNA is TGTGCCACTACGGAGGCGTACTATGGCTACACCTTC. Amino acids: CATTEAYYGYTF.

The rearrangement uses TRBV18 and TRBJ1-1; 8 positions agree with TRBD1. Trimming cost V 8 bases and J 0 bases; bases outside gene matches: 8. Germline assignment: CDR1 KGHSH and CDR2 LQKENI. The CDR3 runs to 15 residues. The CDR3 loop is CASHPSQGVNTEAFF. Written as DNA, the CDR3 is TGTGCCAGCCACCCCTCACAGGGGGTGAACACTGAAGCTTTCTTT.